A selection of T cell receptor beta chains follows, all from one sample in a study of cytomegalovirus exposure and HLA in healthy donors. The table came from immunoSEQ multiplex PCR; TCRdb's copy has only in-frame clones and leaves some out. The profile covers about 160,000 clones, with almost 85% appearing a single time and under 1.1% taken by the ten largest. Sequenced input: PBMCs. These receptors were obtained from a young man in good health and CMV-seronegative. CDR3s include the opening cysteine and the closing phenylalanine or tryptophan. The D gene is left open where the match is weak. Clone size appears in some rows only: once, few, many, or a class for an expanded clone.

V gene	clone size	D gene	J gene	CDR3 DNA	CDR3 protein
TRBV5-1	NA	NA	TRBJ1-2	TGCGCCAGCAGCTTGGATCCTTCCTATGGCTACACCTTC	CASSLDPSYGYTF
TRBV5-1	NA	NA	TRBJ2-7	TGCGCCAGCAGCCAAGATCCAGCGGGTAGTGCCTACGAGCAGTACTTC	CASSQDPAGSAYEQYF
TRBV19	NA	NA	TRBJ1-3	TGTGCCACTACACAGGGATCCGCTGGAAACACCATATATTTT	CATTQGSAGNTIYF
TRBV9	NA	NA	TRBJ2-3	TGTGCCAGCAGCACGCGGGCACCTAGCACAGATACGCAGTATTTT	CASSTRAPSTDTQYF
TRBV7-6	NA	TRBD2	TRBJ2-1	TGTGCCAGCAGCTTAGGCGGCGGGGGCTACAATGAGCAGTTCTTC	CASSLGGGGYNEQFF
TRBV2	NA	NA	TRBJ1-1	TGTGCCAGCAGTGAAGATGGGGGGATCACTGAAGCTTTCTTT	CASSEDGGITEAFF
TRBV5-1	NA	NA	TRBJ1-1	TGCGCCAGCAGCTTAGATATGGGCGTCACTGAAGCTTTCTTT	CASSLDMGVTEAFF
TRBV4-3	NA	TRBD2	TRBJ2-7	TGCGCCAGCAGCCTTTACAGGACTAGCGGGCCTTACGAGCAGTACTTC	CASSLYRTSGPYEQYF
TRBV6-5	NA	TRBD1	TRBJ2-3	TGTGCCAGCAACCCTACAGGGGGGCGAGATACGCAGTATTTT	CASNPTGGRDTQYF
TRBV7-2	NA	NA	TRBJ1-1	TGTGCCAGCAGCTTGGTTACATTGAACACTGAAGCTTTCTTT	CASSLVTLNTEAFF
TRBV6-5	NA	TRBD2	TRBJ2-1	TGTGCCAGCAGTCACGGGACTAGCGGGAGAAATGAGCAGTTCTTC	CASSHGTSGRNEQFF
TRBV7-9	few	NA	TRBJ2-5	TGTGCCAGCAGCTTTCAGGGGGGCGGGGAGACCCAGTACTTC	CASSFQGGGETQYF
TRBV11-2	NA	NA	TRBJ1-4	TGTGCCAGCAGCCCCTACAAGGGGGAAAAACTGTTTTTT	CASSPYKGEKLFF
TRBV10-3	NA	NA	TRBJ2-6	TGTGCCATCAGTGAGGTCGTAGGGGCTGGGGCCAACGTCCTGACTTTC	CAISEVVGAGANVLTF
TRBV5-4	NA	TRBD2	TRBJ2-1	TGTGCCAGCAGCCCGGGAGGCGGGGCAGGTGGTGAGCAGTTCTTC	CASSPGGGAGGEQFF
TRBV20-1	NA	NA	TRBJ2-1	TGCAGTGCACCAGGAAATGAGCAGTTCTTC	CSAPGNEQFF
TRBV5-4	NA	NA	TRBJ2-7	TGTGCCAGCAGCTTGGGGACCGACTACGAGCAGTACTTC	CASSLGTDYEQYF
TRBV4-2	NA	TRBD2	TRBJ2-7	TGTGCCAGCAGCCAAGATCCCTCTAGCGGTAGCTCCTACGAGCAGTACTTC	CASSQDPSSGSSYEQYF
TRBV18	once	NA	TRBJ2-1	TGTGCCAGCTCACCACTTAGAAGCTCCTACAATGAGCAGTTCTTC	CASSPLRSSYNEQFF
TRBV11-3	few	NA	TRBJ1-1	TGTGCCAGCAGCTTAGGATCCCGGGTGGCAGAGAACACTGAAGCTTTCTTT	CASSLGSRVAENTEAFF
TRBV7-9	NA	TRBD2	TRBJ2-1	TGTGCCAGCAGCTCTGTGGGGACTAGCGGGTACAATGAGCAGTTCTTC	CASSSVGTSGYNEQFF
TRBV5-1	NA	NA	TRBJ1-4	TGCGCCAGCAGCCTCGGACAGCCTATTTCAGTTAATGAAAAACTGTTTTTT	CASSLGQPISVNEKLFF
TRBV27	few	TRBD1	TRBJ2-7	TGTGCCAGCAGTCCCGGGACAGGGGGTTACGAGCAGTACTTC	CASSPGTGGYEQYF
TRBV27	NA	NA	TRBJ1-1	TGTGCCAGCAGTTTATCAACTCGTACTACTGAAGCTTTCTTT	CASSLSTRTTEAFF
TRBV27	NA	NA	TRBJ2-5	TGTGCCAGCAGTTTATTCCGTGAACCAGGGACTGGCCAAGAGACCCAGTACTTC	CASSLFREPGTGQETQYF
TRBV21-1	NA	NA	TRBJ2-1	TGTGCCAGCAGCAAAGCCCAGGGGGACAGGAACTACAATGAGCAGTTCTTC	CASSKAQGDRNYNEQFF
TRBV6-6	NA	TRBD2	TRBJ2-1	TGTGCCAGCAGGCCCGGGACTAGCGGGAGCCATGAGCAGTTCTTC	CASRPGTSGSHEQFF
TRBV28	NA	NA	TRBJ1-4	TGTGCCAGCAGTTTAGGAAGACTTGAAAAACTGTTTTTT	CASSLGRLEKLFF
TRBV19	NA	NA	TRBJ1-5	TGTGCCAGTAGTATCGGGTTGAGGCATCAGCCCCAGCATTTT	CASSIGLRHQPQHF
TRBV9	NA	NA	TRBJ2-3	TGTGCCAGCAGCGTTTTGACAGGAGCAGATACGCAGTATTTT	CASSVLTGADTQYF
TRBV11-3	few	NA	TRBJ1-6	TGTGCCAGCAGTCTGGGAAGGGGCATCGATAATTCACCCCTCCACTTT	CASSLGRGIDNSPLHF
TRBV4-2	NA	TRBD1	TRBJ1-2	TGTGCCAGCAGCCAAGATGGCGGGACAGGGGGCGCCGGCTACACCTTC	CASSQDGGTGGAGYTF
TRBV30	NA	TRBD1	TRBJ2-7	TGTGCCTCGAAATGGGGGGACAGGGGGTACGAGCAGTACTTC	CASKWGDRGYEQYF
TRBV19	NA	NA	TRBJ1-2	TGTGCCAGTAGTATAGATCGCGTCGCCCCTGCCTATGGCTACACCTTC	CASSIDRVAPAYGYTF
TRBV9	NA	NA	TRBJ2-3	TGTGCCAGCAGCGTGGCCCCCCCCACAGATACGCAGTATTTT	CASSVAPPTDTQYF
TRBV5-1	NA	TRBD1	TRBJ1-6	TGCGCCAGCAGCTCGGCAGGGGGTGATAATTCACCCCTCCACTTT	CASSSAGGDNSPLHF
TRBV13	NA	TRBD1	TRBJ2-5	TGTGCCAGCAGCTTAGGAGAACAGGGGGACCAAGAGACCCAGTACTTC	CASSLGEQGDQETQYF
TRBV5-1	NA	TRBD2	TRBJ2-3	TGCGCCAGCAGCTCTCGGACTAGCGGGGGGAGTGAGACGCAGTATTTT	CASSSRTSGGSETQYF
TRBV12-2	few	NA	TRBJ1-1	TGTGCAAGTCGCTTAATGGACAGGCCGAACACTGAAGCTTTCTTT	CASRLMDRPNTEAFF
TRBV19	NA	TRBD1	TRBJ2-1	TGTGCCAGTAGCGCCGGGACAGGAGACAATGAGCAGTTCTTC	CASSAGTGDNEQFF
TRBV30	NA	TRBD1	TRBJ1-5	TGTGCCTGGAGTGTCCGGACAGGGGTCAATCAGCCCCAGCATTTT	CAWSVRTGVNQPQHF
TRBV10-3	NA	TRBD1	TRBJ2-3	TGTGCCATCAGGGGACAGGGTGGATCAGATACGCAGTATTTT	CAIRGQGGSDTQYF
TRBV15	few	TRBD2	TRBJ2-3	TGTGCCACCAGCAGAGAAGCGGGAGGCACAGATACGCAGTATTTT	CATSREAGGTDTQYF
TRBV6-4	few	TRBD2	TRBJ2-3	TGTGCCAGCAGTGAACTAGCGGGGGGGCCAGATACGCAGTATTTT	CASSELAGGPDTQYF
TRBV7-2	NA	TRBD2	TRBJ2-2	TGTGCCAGCAGCCCGACTAGCGGGAGGGTTACCGGGGAGCTGTTTTTT	CASSPTSGRVTGELFF
TRBV5-5	NA	TRBD1	TRBJ1-2	TGTGCCAGCAGCCAAATGACAGGGGGGGGATATGGCTACACCTTC	CASSQMTGGGYGYTF
TRBV10-2	NA	TRBD2	TRBJ2-7	TGCGCCACCCTTACCCCTAGCGGGGGGGCCTATGAGCAGTACTTC	CATLTPSGGAYEQYF
TRBV29-1	NA	TRBD2	TRBJ2-3	TGCAGCGTGGGGACTAGCCTTGATACGCAGTATTTT	CSVGTSLDTQYF
TRBV5-6	NA	TRBD1	TRBJ2-7	TGTGCCAGCAGCTTGATAGGACAGGGGGCTTACGAGCAGTACTTC	CASSLIGQGAYEQYF
TRBV7-2	few	NA	TRBJ1-1	TGTGCCAGCAGCTTAGCGGTGGGCAGAAACACTGAAGCTTTCTTT	CASSLAVGRNTEAFF
TRBV5-6	few	NA	TRBJ2-1	TGTGCCAGCAGCTTGGCCGCGGCCCTGAATAAAGAGCAGTTCTTC	CASSLAAALNKEQFF
TRBV15	NA	NA	TRBJ1-3	TGTGCCACCAGCACCTCCCCCCGACAGAGTGGAAACACCATATATTTT	CATSTSPRQSGNTIYF
TRBV15	NA	NA	TRBJ2-5	TGTGCCACCAACTATAGCGAGGAGACCCAGTACTTC	CATNYSEETQYF